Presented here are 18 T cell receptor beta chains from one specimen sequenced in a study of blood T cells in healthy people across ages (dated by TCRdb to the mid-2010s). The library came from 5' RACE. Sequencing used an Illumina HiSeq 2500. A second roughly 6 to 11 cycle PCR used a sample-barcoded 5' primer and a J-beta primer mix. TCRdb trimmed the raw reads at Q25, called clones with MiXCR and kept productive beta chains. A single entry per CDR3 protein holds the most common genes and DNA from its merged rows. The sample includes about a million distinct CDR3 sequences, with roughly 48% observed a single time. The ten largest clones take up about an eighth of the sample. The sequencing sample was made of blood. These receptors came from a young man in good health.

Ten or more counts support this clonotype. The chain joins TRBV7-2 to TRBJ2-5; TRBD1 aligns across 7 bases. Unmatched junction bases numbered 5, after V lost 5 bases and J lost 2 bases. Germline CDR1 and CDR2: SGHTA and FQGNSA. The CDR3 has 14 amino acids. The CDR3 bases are TGTGCCAGCAGCCCACAGACAGGGCAAGAGACCCAGTACTTC. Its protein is CASSPQTGQETQYF.

The CDR3 here is CASSEDSLNEKLFF. Written as DNA, the CDR3 is TGTGCCAGCAGCGAGGACAGCCTTAATGAAAAACTGTTTTTT. The rearrangement uses TRBV5-6 and TRBJ1-4; D is possibly TRBD1 (6 bases). Germline CDR1 SGHDT, CDR2 YYEEEE. Deletions cut 4 bases from V and 4 bases from J, with 11 bases between. This CDR3 is built from 14 residues.

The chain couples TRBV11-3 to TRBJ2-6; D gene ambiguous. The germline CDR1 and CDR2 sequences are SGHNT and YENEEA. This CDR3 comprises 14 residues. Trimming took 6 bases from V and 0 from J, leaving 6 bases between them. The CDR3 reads CASRESSGANVLTF. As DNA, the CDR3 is TGTGCCAGCAGAGAGAGCTCTGGGGCCAACGTCCTGACTTTC.

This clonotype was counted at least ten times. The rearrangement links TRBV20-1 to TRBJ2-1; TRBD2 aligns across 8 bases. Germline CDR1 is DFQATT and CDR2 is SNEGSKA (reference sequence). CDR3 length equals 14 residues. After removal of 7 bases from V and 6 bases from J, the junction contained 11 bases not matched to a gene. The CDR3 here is CSGLGRGGRNEQFF. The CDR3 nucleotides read TGCAGTGGACTAGGCCGGGGGGGCCGCAATGAGCAGTTCTTC.

The CDR3 region is CASSDPRQGISYGYTF. The CDR3 DNA is TGTGCCAGCAGTGACCCCCGACAGGGGATTAGCTATGGCTACACCTTC. The chain recombines TRBV25-1 with TRBJ1-2; 8 bases fit TRBD1. The CDR3 extends over 16 amino acids. The junction had 10 bases not matched to a gene; V was cut back by 3 bases and J by 4 bases. CDR1 and CDR2 (germline): MGHDK, SYGVNS.

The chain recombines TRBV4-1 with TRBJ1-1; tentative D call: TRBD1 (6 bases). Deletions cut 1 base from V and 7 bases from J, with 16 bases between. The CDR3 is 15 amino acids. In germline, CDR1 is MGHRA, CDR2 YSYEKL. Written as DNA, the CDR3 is TGCGCCAGCAGCCAAGTCTACAGGGACGGTGGTGAAGCTTTCTTT. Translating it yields CASSQVYRDGGEAFF.

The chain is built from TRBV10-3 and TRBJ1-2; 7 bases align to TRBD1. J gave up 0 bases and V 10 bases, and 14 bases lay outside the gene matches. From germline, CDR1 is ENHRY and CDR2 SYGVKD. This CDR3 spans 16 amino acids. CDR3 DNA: TGTGCCACCCAGACAGACAGGGCCCAAGCTAACTATGGCTACACCTTC. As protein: CATQTDRAQANYGYTF.

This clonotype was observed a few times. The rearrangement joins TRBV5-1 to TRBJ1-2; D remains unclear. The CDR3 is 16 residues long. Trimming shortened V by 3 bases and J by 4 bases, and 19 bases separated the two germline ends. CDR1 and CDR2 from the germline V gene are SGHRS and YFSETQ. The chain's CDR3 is CASSWSDSGSLYGYTF. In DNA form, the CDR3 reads TGCGCCAGCAGCTGGAGTGATTCGGGATCTCTCTATGGCTACACCTTC. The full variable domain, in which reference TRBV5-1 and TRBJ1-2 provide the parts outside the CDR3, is KAGVTQTPRYLIKTRGQQVTLSCSPISGHRSVSWYQQTPGQGLQFLFEYFSETQRNKGNFPGRFSGRQFSNSRSEMNVSTLELGDSALYLCASSWSDSGSLYGYTFGSGTRLTVV.

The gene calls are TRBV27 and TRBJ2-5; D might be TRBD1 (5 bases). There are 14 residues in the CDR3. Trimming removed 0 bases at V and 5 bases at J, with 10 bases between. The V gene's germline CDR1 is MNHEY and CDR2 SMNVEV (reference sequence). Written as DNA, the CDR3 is TGTGCCAGCAGTTTATCGAAGGGGCGGGAGACCCAGTACTTC. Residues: CASSLSKGRETQYF.

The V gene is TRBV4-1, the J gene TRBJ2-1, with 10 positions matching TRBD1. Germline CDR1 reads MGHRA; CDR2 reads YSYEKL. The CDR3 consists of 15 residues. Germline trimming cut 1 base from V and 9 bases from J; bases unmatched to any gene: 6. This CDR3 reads CASSQVGTGVTEQFF. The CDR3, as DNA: TGCGCCAGCAGCCAAGTTGGGACAGGGGTCACTGAGCAGTTCTTC.

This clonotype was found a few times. CDR3 in amino acids: CASSPGLAGMEQFF. DNA of the CDR3: TGTGCCAGCTCACCGGGACTAGCGGGGATGGAGCAGTTCTTC. The chain is built from TRBV18 and TRBJ2-1, with TRBD2 identical over 13 bases. The CDR3 has 14 amino acids. After removal of 3 bases from V and 10 bases from J, the junction contained 3 bases not matched to a gene. Germline CDR1 and CDR2: KGHSH and LQKENI.

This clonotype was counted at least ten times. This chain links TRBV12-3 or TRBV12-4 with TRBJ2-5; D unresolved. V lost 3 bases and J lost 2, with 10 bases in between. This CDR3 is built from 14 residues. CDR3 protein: CASSLSSGQETQYF. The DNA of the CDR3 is TGTGCCAGCAGTTTGAGCTCCGGGCAAGAGACCCAGTACTTC.

In nucleotides, the CDR3 is TGTGCCATCAGTGAGAGGAGGGGGGGCTCCTACAATGAGCAGTTCTTC. Translating it yields CAISERRGGSYNEQFF. This chain links TRBV10-3 with TRBJ2-1, with TRBD2 as a possible D gene (7 bases). Looked up from germline, CDR1 is ENHRY and CDR2 is SYGVKD. The CDR3 has 16 residues. The V end was cut by 2 bases, the J end by 0 bases, with 11 bases between.

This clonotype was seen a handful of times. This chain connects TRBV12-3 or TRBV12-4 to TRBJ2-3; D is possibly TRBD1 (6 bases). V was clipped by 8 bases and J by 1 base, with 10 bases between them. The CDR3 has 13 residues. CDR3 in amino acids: CASAPGGTDTQYF. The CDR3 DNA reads TGTGCCAGCGCCCCAGGGGGCACAGATACGCAGTATTTT.

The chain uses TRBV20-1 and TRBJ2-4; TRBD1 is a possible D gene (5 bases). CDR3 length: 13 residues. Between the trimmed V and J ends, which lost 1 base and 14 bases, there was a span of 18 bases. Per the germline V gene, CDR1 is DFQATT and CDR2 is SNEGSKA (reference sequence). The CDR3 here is CSARGIGAPGEYF. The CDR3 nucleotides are TGCAGTGCTAGAGGAATAGGGGCCCCAGGAGAGTACTTC.

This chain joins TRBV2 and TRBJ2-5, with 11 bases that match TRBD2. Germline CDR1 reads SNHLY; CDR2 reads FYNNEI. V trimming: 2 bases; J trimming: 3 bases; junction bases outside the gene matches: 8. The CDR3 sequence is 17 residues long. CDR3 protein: CASSEQGPLAGEETQYF. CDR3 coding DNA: TGTGCCAGCAGTGAACAGGGCCCACTAGCGGGGGAAGAGACCCAGTACTTC.

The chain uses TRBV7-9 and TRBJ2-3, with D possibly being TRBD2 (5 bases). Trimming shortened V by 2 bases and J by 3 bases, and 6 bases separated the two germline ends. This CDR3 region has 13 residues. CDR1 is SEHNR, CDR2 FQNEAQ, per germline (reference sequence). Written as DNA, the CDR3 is TGTGCCAGCAGCTTATGGGAGACAGATACGCAGTATTTT. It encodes CASSLWETDTQYF.

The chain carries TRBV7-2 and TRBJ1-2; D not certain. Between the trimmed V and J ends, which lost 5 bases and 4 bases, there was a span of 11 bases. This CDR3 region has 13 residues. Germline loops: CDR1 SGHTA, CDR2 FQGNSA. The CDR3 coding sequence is TGTGCCAGCAGCCTCTGGCAGAGCTATGGCTACACCTTC. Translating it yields CASSLWQSYGYTF.